What follows is one TCR beta chain and its context. The data were obtained in a study of PD-L1 blockade in urothelial cancer. Study overall: About 85% of the roughly 30 patients were males with bladder-origin urothelial cancer. Timepoints chosen for blood analysis were 3 weeks (second dose) and 6 weeks after treatment start.

TCRdb's copy holds only in-frame clones and misses some; the assay was immunoSEQ multiplex PCR. The sample has about 51,000 clones, approximately 83% seen once. The V segment lost 1 base and the J segment 1 base; nucleotides outside the gene matches: 8. The CDR3 consists of 18 residues. Germline CDR1 reads SGHDT; CDR2 reads YYEEEE. Source: PBMCs, taken around atezolizumab (anti-PD-L1) treatment. The receptor comes from a man in his 60s with urothelial cancer. The J gene is TRBJ2-1, the V gene TRBV5-6; 10 bases map to TRBD2. In DNA, the CDR3 is TGTGCCAGCAGCTTGACTAGCGGGGCCCCCAATTCCTACAATGAGCAGTTCTTC. Its protein is CASSLTSGAPNSYNEQFF. Complete variable domain (other parts from reference TRBV5-6 and TRBJ2-1): DAGVTQSPTHLIKTRGQQVTLRCSPKSGHDTVSWYQQALGQGPQFIFQYYEEEERQRGNFPDRFSGHQFPNYSSELNVNALLLGDSALYLCASSLTSGAPNSYNEQFFGPGTRLTVL.